This TCR beta chain was sequenced during a study of blood T cell repertoires in COVID-19. Seattle patient enrollment occurred during active infection, with longitudinal follow-up thereafter. Trimming removed 6 bases at V and 3 bases at J, with 11 bases between. The CDR3 is made up of 13 amino acids. Germline V gene lookup returns CDR1 SNHLY and CDR2 FYNNEI. Here immunoSEQ multiplex PCR was the method, and the copy in TCRdb shows in-frame clones only, minus some. The sample lists about 500,000 clones; 85% to 90% were seen once. The specimen sequenced was peripheral blood. The rearrangement joins TRBV2 to TRBJ1-2; maybe TRBD1 (6 bases). The clonotype comes from a woman aged 45-60 years with COVID-19, enrolled during active disease. The DNA of the CDR3 is TGTGCCAGCAGGAAGGACAGCGACTATGGCTACACCTTC. This codes for CASRKDSDYGYTF.